This TCR beta chain originates from a study of regulatory T cells in long-lasting Graves disease. Described time point: newly diagnosed GD, antithyroid drugs for less than 3 months. The authors made the TCR library using RNA they extracted from PBMCs. This clonotype was detected ten times or more. Sequencing libraries for TCR beta were prepared with iRepertoire HTBI primers and Arm-PCR of CDR3 regions. MiXCR, applied by TCRdb to the multiplex PCR reads, yields one record per CDR3 protein. The table has 440,000 or so distinct CDR3 sequences, about a sixth seen once. This CDR3 has 14 amino acids. V lost 3 bases and J 2 bases, leaving 7 bases between the germline ends. These data were likewise used in another study, on T cells in Graves' hyperthyroidism and ophthalmopathy. That paper adds: Diagnoses were made from clinical symptoms, serum measures (thyroxine and TRAb), thyroid ultrasound and orbital computed tomography.

The TCR was taken from a woman under 40 with Graves disease. The chain joins TRBV12-3 or TRBV12-4 to TRBJ2-2; D gene unclear. Here the sequenced sample was peripheral blood mononuclear cells (PBMCs), taken at new diagnosis, from a patient treated with antithyroid drugs. The CDR3 loop is CASSFHFNTGELFF. CDR3 DNA: TGTGCCAGCAGTTTCCACTTCAACACCGGGGAGCTGTTTTTT.